This TCR beta chain emerged from a study of T-cell memory formation after mild COVID-19 (dated by TCRdb to the early 2020s). Regarding the research as a whole: TCR sequence clusters from the two donors were largely donor specific. In a couple of donors, T-cell clones that expanded and contracted after mild COVID-19 were followed by sequencing TCRalpha and TCRbeta repertoires longitudinally. The cohort comprised two young, previously healthy adult volunteers, one female and one male.

What the research found in general, with its limitations: Clones contracting from day 15 to 85 had balanced CD4/CD8 phenotypes, while a second wave expanding from day 15 to 37 was biased towards CD4+. The study included only a couple of mild cases, and larger cohorts that include severe cases with pre-infection samples were judged to be necessary. Some responding clones were found in pre-infection memory, which suggests that pre-existing cross-reactive memory T cells took part in the SARS-CoV-2 response. SARS-CoV-2 specificity of the second-wave clones peaking on day 37 was not confirmed. Contracting CD4+ clones appeared mostly in the CM and EM memory subsets, whereas CD8+ clones were enriched in EMRA.

Ficoll-Paque density gradient centrifugation was used to isolate PBMCs. This sample was sequenced with an Illumina NovaSeq 6000. cDNA libraries for TCRalpha and TCRbeta were prepared by 5'RACE using constant-segment primers, with sample barcodes and unique molecular identifiers added. RNA was extracted from every sample with Trizol reagent. Amplification of the libraries took two PCR steps, and the second step added a second sample barcode plus Illumina TruSeq adapters. Libraries were sequenced on an Illumina NovaSeq with 2 x 150 bp paired-end reads. As for how the authors treated the data: The reads were demultiplexed and collapsed into UMI-guided consensus sequences using migec v1.2.7. Using mixcr v2.1.11, UMI consensuses were aligned to TRA and TRB V and J templates and then assembled into clonotypes. A clonotype was counted as expanded or contracted only if both edgeR and NoisET called the change significant, with noise models trained on biological replicates. edgeR calls used a false discovery rate-adjusted p below 0.01 and a log2 fold-change threshold of 1. As an exploratory analysis of dynamics, PCA with hierarchical clustering was applied to max-normalized trajectories of the 1000 most abundant clonotypes. Each responding clone was given a CD4 or CD8 phenotype based on the CD4+ and CD8+ repertoires, which had been sequenced separately. TCRdb cleaned the public reads at Q25 with fastp, built clones with MiXCR and kept in-frame beta chains. Each entry merges the rows of one CDR3 protein and shows their most common DNA and genes. The V and J calls and clone size come from TCRdb's table, not from the authors' own analysis. Present in this sample are some 200,000 distinct CDR3 sequences, 9% to 10% of which were seen just once. The ten largest clones take up roughly 4% of the sample.

Here V drops 5 bases and J drops 7 bases, and the junction holds 11 bases not matched to any gene. The CDR3 runs 15 amino acids, cysteine and phenylalanine included. Just the 45-base CDR3 DNA is kept, in frame starting at base 1. The germline V gene yields SNHLY for CDR1 and FYNNEI for CDR2. As to this clonotype: Its antigen target is currently unknown. No base-level quality is on record; no much larger clone is a single base apart.

The V gene is TRBV2 and the J gene is TRBJ1-2; TRBD1 fits 9 bases in the junction. The material sequenced was PBMCs or a T cell subset sorted from them (not recorded which). This receptor was taken from a man between 18 and 35 years old who had mild COVID-19 (a few samples of this study predate the infection). The sample titles of this study are shuffled in the database, so cell type and time point are left out; the donor was told from shared clones. The nucleotide sequence is TGTGCCAGCAGTCGTACCGGGACAGGGAATCGTGGCTACACCTTC. The resulting protein is CASSRTGTGNRGYTF.